This TCR beta chain was found in a study of T cells in Graves' hyperthyroidism and ophthalmopathy. At least ten counts were recorded for this clonotype. RNA transcripts were the template for amplifying TCR beta CDR3 regions. TCR CDR3 underwent first-round RT-PCR with the HTBI primer set. TCRdb reprocessed the multiplex PCR reads via MiXCR and lists one record per CDR3 protein. Among approximately 690,000 distinct CDR3 sequences listed, less than 25% were seen once. CDR3 size: 14 residues. Trimming removed 5 bases from V and 1 base from J, with 14 bases in between. Germline CDR1 is SQVTM and CDR2 is ANQGSEA.

V usage is TRBV29-1 and J usage is TRBJ1-1, with D hard to call. This clonotype was obtained from a young man with Graves' ophthalmopathy. Input material: blood. The CDR3 bases are TGCAGCGTTACACACCCGGGAGAGAACACTGAAGCTTTCTTT. It codes for CSVTHPGENTEAFF.